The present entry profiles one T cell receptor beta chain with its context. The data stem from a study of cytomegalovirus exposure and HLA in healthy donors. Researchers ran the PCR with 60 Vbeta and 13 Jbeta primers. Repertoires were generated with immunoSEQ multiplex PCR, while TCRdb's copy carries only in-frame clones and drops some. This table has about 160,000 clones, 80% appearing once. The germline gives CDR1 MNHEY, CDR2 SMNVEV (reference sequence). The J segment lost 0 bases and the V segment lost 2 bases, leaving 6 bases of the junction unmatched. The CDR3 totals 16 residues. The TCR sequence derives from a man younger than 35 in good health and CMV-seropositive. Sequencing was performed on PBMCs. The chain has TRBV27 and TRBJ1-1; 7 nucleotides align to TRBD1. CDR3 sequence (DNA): TGTGCCAGCAGTTTACGGACAGGTGAGATGAACACTGAAGCTTTCTTT. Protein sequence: CASSLRTGEMNTEAFF.